The sequence of this TCR beta chain was determined in a study of blood T cell repertoires in COVID-19. Study at large: Acute and convalescent COVID-19 specimens originated in the United States, Italy and Spain. Sample material is recorded as cDNA or gDNA derived from T cells, B-cell-depleted T cells, or PBMCs.

Trimming removed 4 bases from V and 3 bases from J; junction bases left unmatched: 7. This CDR3 is built from 17 residues. Per germline, CDR1 LGHNA and CDR2 YSLEER. Source study methods: For nucleated cells, counts were estimated from reference gene primer amplification. The protocol was immunoSEQ multiplex PCR, while the TCRdb copy is restricted to in-frame clones and leaves out a portion. V, J and clone size are taken as reported in that table, and D and trimming were inferred from the DNA itself. The table includes 150,000 or so clones, more than 65% detected once. This receptor was taken from a woman between 55 and 75 years old with acute or convalescent COVID-19. J is TRBJ2-1 and V is TRBV4-3; 12 nucleotides agree with TRBD2. The sample comprised peripheral blood. The CDR3 sequence is CASSPRTSGNRYNEQFF. DNA for the CDR3: TGCGCCAGCAGCCCTCGGACTAGCGGGAACCGCTACAATGAGCAGTTCTTC.